The sequence of this TCR beta chain was determined in a study of T cell responses to AZD1222 COVID-19 vaccine. Study-wide context: Second-dose recipients at about 4 or about 12 weeks were treated as one pooled group.

Study-level findings and limits: Among spike-specific TCRs, nearly half reportedly target unmutated variant regions.

The V and J ends lost 5 bases and 0 bases, in that order; junction bases with no gene match: 4. Germline V CDR1 and CDR2: SGHVS, FQNEAQ. The CDR3 totals 15 residues. Remarks on this clone: The antigen is undetermined.

TCRdb's table, derived via immunoSEQ multiplex PCR, lists solely in-frame clones and lacks some. This table holds about 97,000 clones, about 90% found once. This receptor was obtained from an adult in good health. The chain uses TRBV7-8 and TRBJ2-1; TRBD1 matches 7 bases. Sequencing used peripheral blood, obtained on day 0 of AZD1222 vaccination. The CDR3 spells CASSPGTASYNEQFF. CDR3 DNA sequence: TGTGCCAGCAGCCCCGGGACAGCCTCCTACAATGAGCAGTTCTTC.